This passage covers 3 T cell receptor beta chains from one sample sequenced in a study of T cell changes during pregnancy in multiple sclerosis. Sequenced by immunoSEQ multiplex PCR; TCRdb stores in-frame clones only, minus some. The sample has over 50,000 clones; about 83% are singletons. Specimen: peripheral blood from another person, used as feeder cells. The receptors come from a human donor whose cells served as feeder cells for cultures in a pregnancy study.

The CDR3 sequence: CASSLGGLYTGELFF. CDR3 coding DNA: TGTGCCAGTAGTTTAGGGGGCTTGTACACCGGGGAGCTGTTTTTT. The chain couples TRBV19 to TRBJ2-2, with 7 bases that match TRBD1. V lost 5 bases and J lost 3; bases outside the gene matches: 6. This CDR3 has 15 amino acids. Germline loops: CDR1 LNHDA, CDR2 SQIVND (reference sequence).

This clone has a single count. V and J are TRBV4-1 and TRBJ1-4, with 12 nucleotides matching TRBD1. This CDR3 has 16 residues. Germline V gene data show CDR1 as MGHRA and CDR2 as YSYEKL. V lost 2 bases and J lost 7; bases outside the gene matches: 5. CDR3 DNA: TGCGCCAGCAGCCAATCGGGACAGGGGGCAGGTGAAAAACTGTTTTTT. This codes for CASSQSGQGAGEKLFF.

This rearrangement joins TRBV18 to TRBJ2-3; TRBD2 matches 8 bases. The V segment lost 6 bases and the J segment 1 base; nucleotides outside the gene matches: 6. The germline V gene has CDR1 KGHSH and CDR2 LQKENI. The CDR3 loop spans 15 amino acids. In DNA form, the CDR3 reads TGTGCCAGCTCGCGGGCAGCGGGAGGCACAGATACGCAGTATTTT. Amino acid sequence: CASSRAAGGTDTQYF.